This T cell receptor beta chain was sequenced in a study of cytomegalovirus exposure and HLA in healthy donors. Whole-study context: Across some 400 genotyped donors, approximately 80% landed in the Caucasian-associated ancestry cluster. Study-wide results and limits: There were 164 TCR beta chains listed as cytomegalovirus-associated. Rare TCR sequences predominated, though certain public TCRs were found in many donors.

Amplification used 60 Vbeta primers and 13 Jbeta primers. Method: immunoSEQ multiplex PCR; TCRdb's copy keeps in-frame clones and lacks some. The sample has some 200,000 clones; about 80% are singletons. Everyone who donated was a healthy bone marrow donor. A note on this clone: Antigen specificity is unknown.

This CDR3 spans 16 amino acids. Per the germline V gene, CDR1 is SGHDT and CDR2 is YYEEEE. The TCR originated in a boy aged 5 to 17 in good health and CMV-seronegative. The sequencing sample was made of PBMCs. V gene TRBV5-6 combines with J gene TRBJ2-5; tentative D call: TRBD1 (7 bases). Gene TRBJ2-7 matches the end of the DNA better, so the J call may be wrong. CDR3 loop: CASSRFGGQFSYEQYF. CDR3 nucleotide sequence: TGTGCCAGCAGCCGATTCGGGGGACAGTTCTCCTACGAGCAGTACTTC.